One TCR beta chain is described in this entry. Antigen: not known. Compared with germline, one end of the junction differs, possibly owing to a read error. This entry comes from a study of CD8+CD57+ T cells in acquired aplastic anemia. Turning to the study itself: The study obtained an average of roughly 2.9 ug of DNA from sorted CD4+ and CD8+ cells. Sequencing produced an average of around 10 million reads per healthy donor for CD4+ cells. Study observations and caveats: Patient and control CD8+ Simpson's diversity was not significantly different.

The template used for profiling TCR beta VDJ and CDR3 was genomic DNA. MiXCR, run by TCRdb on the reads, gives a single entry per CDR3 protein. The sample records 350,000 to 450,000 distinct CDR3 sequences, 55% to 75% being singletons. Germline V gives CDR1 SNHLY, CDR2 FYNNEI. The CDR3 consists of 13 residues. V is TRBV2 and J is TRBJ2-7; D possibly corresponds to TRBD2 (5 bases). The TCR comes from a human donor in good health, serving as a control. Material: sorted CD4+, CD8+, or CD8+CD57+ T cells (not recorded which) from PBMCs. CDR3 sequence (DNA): TGTGCCAGCAGCATAACTTTGTCCGGGGAGCTGTACTTC. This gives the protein CASSITLSGELYF.